This TCR beta chain was recorded in a study of blood T cell repertoires in COVID-19 (dated by TCRdb to 2018 to 2020). Background on the whole study: Collaborator samples came from the United States, Italy and Spain and covered acute and convalescent phases of COVID-19. The dataset comprised deeply sampled blood TCRbeta repertoires from subjects exposed to, actively infected with, or recovered from COVID-19. The material from the prospective study consisted of cDNA or gDNA derived from T cells, B-cell-depleted T cells, or PBMCs. Samples were obtained from the ongoing ImmuneRACE study (first 160 participants) and from 1,254 subjects provided by 6 global collaborators. Nearly every sample came with metadata listing a de-identified subject ID, COVID-19 status, age in years and sex. The repertoires were released in a freely available public database meant as a resource for research on the immune response to SARS-CoV-2. Where available, HLA class I and class II types were obtained from metadata supplied by the sample provider rather than from assay-based typing.

Points on this clone: There is no known antigen for this receptor. The sample holds no much larger clone one base away, and base qualities are not on file.

The immunoSEQ Assay, a bias-controlled multiplex PCR, was used to amplify TCRbeta CDR3 regions from genomic DNA. On the study's bioinformatics: The number of nucleated cells in each sample was estimated by amplification of reference gene primers within the assay. To quantify the absolute abundance of each unique TCRbeta CDR3 rearrangement, sequence reads were collapsed and filtered. For each sample, productive Simpson clonality was calculated as the square root of Simpson's diversity index across productive rearrangements. TCRdb provides this immuneACCESS table in a form limited to in-frame rearrangements. Some clones are lacking; in checked studies, under half of them reflect an unresolved V gene, and why the rest are absent is not known. V and J calls and clone size follow that table, whereas D and trimming were derived from the DNA. Counted in this sample were some 180,000 clones; approximately 80% of them appeared once. Jointly, the top ten make up approximately 12% of the sample.

Results the study describes overall, beyond this receptor: The amount of clinical and demographic metadata varied by source and participant and was provided uncurated.

Based on the germline V gene, the CDR1 and CDR2 sequences are SGHRS and YFSETQ. CDR3 length: 15 amino acids, cysteine to phenylalanine. Of the read, only the CDR3 DNA is kept; its 45 bases are in frame from base 1. At the junction V is shortened by 1 base and J by 5 bases; bases outside the gene matches: 5. One collaborating source in Seattle enrolled patients while the patients were actively infected and followed the patients over time throughout the course of disease. Each collaborating institution followed its own protocols to collect whole blood in K2EDTA tubes. For TCRbeta analysis, collaborators shipped samples as frozen whole blood, isolated PBMCs, or DNA extracted from either of those sample types.

Source material: peripheral blood. The chain was built from TRBV5-1 and TRBJ2-7; 11 central nucleotides agree with TRBD2. The sequence was obtained from a woman aged 80 or older with COVID-19, enrolled during active disease. The encoded CDR3 is CASSLPLAGGNEQYF. The DNA sequence is given as TGCGCCAGCAGCTTGCCTCTAGCGGGAGGCAACGAGCAGTACTTC.